A selection of T cell receptor beta chains follows, all from one sample in a study of blood T cells in healthy people across ages. TCRdb re-called the 5' RACE reads with MiXCR, one entry per CDR3 protein. This sample has 750,000 or so distinct CDR3 sequences; 20% to 25% occur once, and the top ten carry more than 7.5%. These data were also reused for a study on T cells of mothers and their children.

The sequenced material came from blood. These receptors all stem from a boy aged 5 to 17 in good health. Both conserved end residues are part of each CDR3. The order of the fields is J gene, D gene, V gene, CDR3 length, CDR3 protein. D genes are given only for firm matches.

TRBJ2-3,TRBD2,TRBV10-3,14,CAISASGKADTQYF
TRBJ2-1,-,TRBV6-2/TRBV6-3,11,CASSYAVEQFF
-,-,TRBV10-3,12,CAISEGYNEQFF
TRBJ2-1,-,TRBV29-1,13,CSVDTASYNEQFF
TRBJ2-7,TRBD1,TRBV4-2,14,CASSPTGQHYEQYF
TRBJ1-5,TRBD1,TRBV28,14,CASSPTGVSQPQHF
TRBJ2-7,-,TRBV6-2/TRBV6-3,13,CASSYSINYEQYF
TRBJ2-5,TRBD1,TRBV29-1,13,CSEAQGEGETQYF
TRBJ1-2,-,TRBV6-1,15,CASSIDRIANYGYTF
TRBJ2-2,-,TRBV20-1,13,CSARPAGTGELFF
TRBJ2-5,-,TRBV2,13,CATVRGYQETQYF
-,TRBD1,TRBV10-3,14,CAIKTGGNLVEQYF
TRBJ2-2,-,TRBV6-5,14,CASLAGPGLGELFF
TRBJ2-7,-,TRBV16,14,CASSFSSGSDEQYF
TRBJ2-1,-,TRBV7-2,16,CASSLAGEAAYNEQFF
TRBJ2-2,TRBD2,TRBV9,18,CASSSSQGLAGYTGELFF
TRBJ2-1,-,TRBV27,14,CASSLFLLHNEQFF
TRBJ1-1,-,TRBV27,14,CASSPFTGNTEAFF
-,TRBD2,TRBV10-3,15,CAISETTSGTDEQFF
TRBJ2-2,-,TRBV13,16,CASSLERPGNTGELFF
TRBJ1-2,TRBD1,TRBV27,16,CASSLSGGQTIYGYTF
TRBJ1-1,-,TRBV5-1,17,CASSLGWEGDQSTEAFF
TRBJ2-4,-,TRBV12-3/TRBV12-4,17,CASSLKGRLVLKNIQYF
TRBJ2-4,-,TRBV6-5,15,CASSYSSWTENIQYF
TRBJ2-3,-,TRBV20-1,14,CSARDRGWPDTQYF
-,TRBD2,TRBV4-1,16,CASSQDGLAGVDEQFF
TRBJ2-1,-,TRBV14,16,CASSYRRLSSYNEQFF
TRBJ2-1,-,TRBV6-5,15,CATHAGQSSYNEQFF
TRBJ2-1,-,TRBV27,15,CASSLWGDRYNEQFF
TRBJ1-4,-,TRBV5-1,19,CASSLGQRVRDSTNEKLFF
TRBJ2-4,-,TRBV29-1,12,CSGRDDRSIQYF
TRBJ1-2,-,TRBV12-3/TRBV12-4,14,CASSLAQVNYGYTF
TRBJ2-1,-,TRBV28,15,CASRDIISSRNEQFF
TRBJ2-7,TRBD2,TRBV28,15,CASSFLLAGEGEQYF
TRBJ2-1,-,TRBV15,15,CATSGGWDGNNEQFF
TRBJ2-7,TRBD1,TRBV12-3/TRBV12-4,15,CASRGGQGARNEQYF
TRBJ2-6,TRBD1,TRBV7-9,17,CASSRGQGLSGANVLTF
TRBJ2-1,TRBD2,TRBV11-2,19,CASSLGTSGRAGPGNEQFF
TRBJ2-1,-,TRBV9,18,CASSVGPRTADTYNEQFF
TRBJ2-1,TRBD1,TRBV7-9,14,CASSLAQGPNEQFF
TRBJ2-5,TRBD2,TRBV29-1,13,CSIGTSGQETQYF
TRBJ1-1,TRBD1,TRBV3-1,13,CASSRDRGSEAFF
TRBJ1-2,-,TRBV20-1,12,CSARQALGGYTF